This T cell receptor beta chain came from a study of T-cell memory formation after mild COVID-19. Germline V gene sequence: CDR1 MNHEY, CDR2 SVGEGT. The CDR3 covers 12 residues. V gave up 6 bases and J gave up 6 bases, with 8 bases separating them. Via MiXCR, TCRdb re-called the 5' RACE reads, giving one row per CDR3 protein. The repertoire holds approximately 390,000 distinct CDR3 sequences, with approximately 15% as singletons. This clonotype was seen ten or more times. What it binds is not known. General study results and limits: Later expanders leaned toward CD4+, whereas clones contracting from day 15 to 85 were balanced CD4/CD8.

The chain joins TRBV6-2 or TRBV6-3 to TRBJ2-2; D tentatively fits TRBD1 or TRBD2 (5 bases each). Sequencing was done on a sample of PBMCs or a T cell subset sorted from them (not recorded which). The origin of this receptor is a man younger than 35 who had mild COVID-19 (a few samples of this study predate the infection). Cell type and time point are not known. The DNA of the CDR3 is TGTGCCAGCAGCCGGGACGCCGGGGAGCTGTTTTTT. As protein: CASSRDAGELFF.